The subject of this entry is one TCR beta chain. Its antigen remains unidentified. Base qualities are not provided; no much larger clone lies one nucleotide away. CDR1 and CDR2, looked up from the germline V gene (reference sequence), are DFQATT and SNEGSKA. V was cut back by 3 bases and J by 1 base, leaving a gap of 6 bases between them. Including cysteine and phenylalanine, the CDR3 has 12 amino acids. Only CDR3 DNA is held: 36 bases, read in frame from base 1. This record comes from a study of blood T cell repertoires in COVID-19 (dated by TCRdb to the early 2020s). For the wider study: Samples covering the acute and convalescent phases of COVID-19 were provided by collaborators in the United States, Italy and Spain. Samples came from the ongoing ImmuneRACE study (first 160 participants) plus 1,254 subjects from 6 global collaborators. Nearly every sample came with metadata listing a de-identified subject ID, COVID-19 status, age in years and sex. The repertoires were made available in a free public database intended to serve as a resource for research on the immune response to SARS-CoV-2. Where available, HLA class I and class II types were taken from metadata supplied by the sample provider and were not determined by assay-based typing. The material from the prospective study consisted of cDNA or gDNA derived from T cells, B-cell-depleted T cells, or PBMCs. Subjects who had been exposed to COVID-19, were actively infected with it, or had recovered from it provided the deeply sampled blood TCRbeta repertoires that made up the dataset. Paper-wide results and their limitations: The amount of clinical and demographic metadata varied by source and participant and was provided uncurated.

The immunoSEQ Assay, a bias-controlled multiplex PCR, was used to amplify TCRbeta CDR3 regions from genomic DNA. The published analysis was carried out like this. Within the assay, amplification of reference gene primers was used to estimate how many nucleated cells each sample contained. Sequence reads were collapsed and filtered to measure the absolute abundance of every unique TCRbeta CDR3 rearrangement. For each sample, productive Simpson clonality was calculated by taking the square root of Simpson's diversity index across productive rearrangements. TCRdb mirrors the immuneACCESS table, restricted to in-frame sequences. Some clones are absent from its copies; in checked studies, under half trace to an unresolved V gene, and the reason for the others is unknown. V and J calls and clone size are given by that table; D and trimming were obtained from the DNA. For this sample the table gives about 250,000 clones, of which about nine tenths were detected only once. The ten top clones hold 3% of the sample.

Each collaborating institution followed its own protocols to collect whole blood in K2EDTA tubes. For TCRbeta analysis, collaborator samples were shipped as frozen whole blood, as isolated PBMCs, or as DNA extracted from either sample type. Sequencing input: peripheral blood. The chain is encoded by TRBV20-1 joined to TRBJ1-1; the D gene identity is not certain. This clonotype was sampled from a woman in her twenties or thirties with active or convalescent COVID-19. The CDR3 protein is CSASRQNTEAFF. The sequenced DNA is TGCAGTGCTAGTCGACAGAACACTGAAGCTTTCTTT.